This T cell receptor (beta chain) was captured by sequencing in a study of blood T cells in healthy people across ages. The second PCR ran about 6 to 11 cycles with a sample-barcoded 5' primer and J-beta primers. TCRdb passed the 5' RACE reads through MiXCR, listing each CDR3 protein once. The table lists 500,000 to 600,000 distinct CDR3 sequences, approximately 30% of them singletons, with about 18% in the top ten. The study drew donors from healthy Caucasian individuals in Russia aged roughly 6 to 95. With respect to this clonotype: Its specificity is unknown.

The junction had 8 bases not matched to a gene; V was cut back by 4 bases and J by 4 bases. CDR1 and CDR2 (germline): SGHRS, YFSETQ. The CDR3 loop spans 16 amino acids. Whole-study results and caveats: Naive T cell percentage showed a strong correlation with TCR beta diversity. Long-lived donors exceeded aged donors in naive CD4+ cells and diversity.

The origin of this receptor is a woman aged 70-85 years in good health. Sequenced input: blood. The rearrangement links TRBV5-1 to TRBJ2-1; TRBD2 agrees at 10 bases. CDR3 nucleotides: TGCGCCAGCAGCACGATAACTAGCGGGGCTTACAATGAGCAGTTCTTC. Its protein product is CASSTITSGAYNEQFF.